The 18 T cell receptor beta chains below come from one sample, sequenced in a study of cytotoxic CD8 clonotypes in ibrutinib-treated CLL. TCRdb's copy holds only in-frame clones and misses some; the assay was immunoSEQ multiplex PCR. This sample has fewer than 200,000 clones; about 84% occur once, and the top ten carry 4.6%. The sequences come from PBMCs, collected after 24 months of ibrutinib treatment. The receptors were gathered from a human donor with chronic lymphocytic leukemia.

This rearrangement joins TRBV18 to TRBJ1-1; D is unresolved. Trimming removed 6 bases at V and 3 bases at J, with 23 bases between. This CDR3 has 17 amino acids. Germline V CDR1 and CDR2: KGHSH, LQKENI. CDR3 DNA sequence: TGTGCCAGCTCTTCCTCCGGACCCGGCAGTGGGCACACTGAAGCTTTCTTT. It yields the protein CASSSSGPGSGHTEAFF.

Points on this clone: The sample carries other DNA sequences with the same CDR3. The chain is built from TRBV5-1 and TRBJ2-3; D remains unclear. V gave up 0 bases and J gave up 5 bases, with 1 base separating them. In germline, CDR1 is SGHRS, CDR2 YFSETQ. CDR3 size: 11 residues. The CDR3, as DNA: TGCGCCAGCAGCTTGGGAGATACGCAGTATTTT. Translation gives CASSLGDTQYF.

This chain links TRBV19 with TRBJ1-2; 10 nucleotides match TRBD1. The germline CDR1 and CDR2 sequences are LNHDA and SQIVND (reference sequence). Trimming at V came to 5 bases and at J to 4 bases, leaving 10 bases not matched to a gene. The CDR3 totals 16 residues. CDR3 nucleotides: TGTGCCAGTAGTTTAGGGGACAGGGGATATCGCTATGGCTACACCTTC. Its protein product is CASSLGDRGYRYGYTF.

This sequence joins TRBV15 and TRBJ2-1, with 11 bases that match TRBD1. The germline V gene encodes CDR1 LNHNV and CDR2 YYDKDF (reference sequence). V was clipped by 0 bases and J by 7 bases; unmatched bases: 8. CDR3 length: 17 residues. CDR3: CATSRDWRGTGGNEQFF. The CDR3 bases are TGTGCCACCAGCAGAGATTGGAGGGGGACAGGGGGAAATGAGCAGTTCTTC.

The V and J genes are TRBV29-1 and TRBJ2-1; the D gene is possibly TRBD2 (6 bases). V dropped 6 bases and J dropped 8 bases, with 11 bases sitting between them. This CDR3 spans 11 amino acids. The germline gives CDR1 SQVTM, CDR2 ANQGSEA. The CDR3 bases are TGCAGCGTGCGGACTATTCATGAGCAGTTCTTC. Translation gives CSVRTIHEQFF.

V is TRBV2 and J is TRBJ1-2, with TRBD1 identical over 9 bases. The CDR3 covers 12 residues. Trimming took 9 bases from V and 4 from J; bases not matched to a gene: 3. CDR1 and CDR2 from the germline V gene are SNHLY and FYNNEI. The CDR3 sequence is CASRTGVYGYTF. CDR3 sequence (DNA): TGTGCCAGTAGGACAGGGGTCTATGGCTACACCTTC.

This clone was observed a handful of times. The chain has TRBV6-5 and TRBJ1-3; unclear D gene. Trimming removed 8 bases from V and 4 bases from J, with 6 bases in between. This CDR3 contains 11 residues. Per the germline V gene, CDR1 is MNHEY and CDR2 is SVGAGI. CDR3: CASALGNTIYF. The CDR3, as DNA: TGTGCCAGCGCGTTGGGAAACACCATATATTTT.

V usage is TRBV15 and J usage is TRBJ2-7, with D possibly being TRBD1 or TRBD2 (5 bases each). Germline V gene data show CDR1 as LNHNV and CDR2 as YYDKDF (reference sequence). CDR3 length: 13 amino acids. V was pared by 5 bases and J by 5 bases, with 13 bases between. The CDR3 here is CATSFARGHEQYF. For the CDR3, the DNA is TGTGCCACCAGCTTCGCGAGGGGCCACGAGCAGTACTTC.

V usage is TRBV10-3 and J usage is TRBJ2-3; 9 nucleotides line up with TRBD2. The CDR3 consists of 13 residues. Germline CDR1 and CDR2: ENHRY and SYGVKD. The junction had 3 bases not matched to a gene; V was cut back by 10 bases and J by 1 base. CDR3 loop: CATRLAGTDTQYF. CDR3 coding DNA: TGTGCCACCCGACTAGCGGGCACAGATACGCAGTATTTT.

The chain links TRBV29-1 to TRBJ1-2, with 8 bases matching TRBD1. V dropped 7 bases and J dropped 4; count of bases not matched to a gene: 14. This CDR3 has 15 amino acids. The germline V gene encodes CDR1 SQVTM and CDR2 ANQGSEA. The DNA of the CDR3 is TGCAGCGCCTTGACCTCCGGACAGGGCTCCTATGGCTACACCTTC. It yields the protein CSALTSGQGSYGYTF.

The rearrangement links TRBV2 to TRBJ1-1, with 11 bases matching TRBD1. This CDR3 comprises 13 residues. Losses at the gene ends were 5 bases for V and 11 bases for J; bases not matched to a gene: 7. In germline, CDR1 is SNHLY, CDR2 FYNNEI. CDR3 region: CASSSRTGGLAFF. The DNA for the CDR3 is TGTGCCAGCAGTTCCCGGACAGGGGGCTTGGCTTTCTTT.

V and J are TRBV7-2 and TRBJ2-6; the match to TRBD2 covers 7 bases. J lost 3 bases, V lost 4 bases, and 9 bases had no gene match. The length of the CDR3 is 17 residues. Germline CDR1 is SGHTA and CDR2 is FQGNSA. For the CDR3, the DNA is TGTGCCAGCAGCTCGGGCGGCGGGAGAATTGGGGCCAACGTCCTGACTTTC. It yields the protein CASSSGGGRIGANVLTF.

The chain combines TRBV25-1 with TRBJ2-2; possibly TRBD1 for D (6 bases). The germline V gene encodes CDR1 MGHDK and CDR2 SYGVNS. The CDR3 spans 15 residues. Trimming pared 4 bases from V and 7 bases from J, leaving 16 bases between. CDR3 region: CASSASRDTLGELFF. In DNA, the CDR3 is TGTGCCAGCAGTGCCTCCCGGGACACCCTCGGGGAGCTGTTTTTT. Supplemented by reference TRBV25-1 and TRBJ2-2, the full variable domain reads EADIYQTPRYLVIGTGKKITLECSQTMGHDKMYWYQQDPGMELHLIHYSYGVNSTEKGDLSSESTVSRIRTEHFPLTLESARPSHTSQYLCASSASRDTLGELFFGEGSRLTVL.

The CDR3 reads CASSQTLKVTQYF. CDR3 sequence (DNA): TGTGCCAGCAGCCAAACGCTCAAGGTTACGCAGTATTTT. V is TRBV14 and J is TRBJ2-3, with no clear D. The ends were cut back, 2 bases at V and 8 bases at J, with 11 bases in the middle. Germline V CDR1 and CDR2: SGHDN, FVKESK. This CDR3 has 13 residues.

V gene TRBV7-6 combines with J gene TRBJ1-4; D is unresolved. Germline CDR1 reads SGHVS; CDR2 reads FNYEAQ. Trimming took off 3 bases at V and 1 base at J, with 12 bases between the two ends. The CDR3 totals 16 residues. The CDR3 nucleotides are TGTGCCAGCAGCTTGCGCGGCGGGGTAACTAATGAAAAACTGTTTTTT. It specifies CASSLRGGVTNEKLFF.

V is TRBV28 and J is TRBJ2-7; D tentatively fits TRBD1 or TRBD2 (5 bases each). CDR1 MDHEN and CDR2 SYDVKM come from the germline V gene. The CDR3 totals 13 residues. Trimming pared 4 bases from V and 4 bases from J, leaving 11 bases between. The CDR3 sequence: CASSSDSGYEQYF. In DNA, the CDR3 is TGTGCCAGCAGTTCCGACAGCGGATACGAGCAGTACTTC.

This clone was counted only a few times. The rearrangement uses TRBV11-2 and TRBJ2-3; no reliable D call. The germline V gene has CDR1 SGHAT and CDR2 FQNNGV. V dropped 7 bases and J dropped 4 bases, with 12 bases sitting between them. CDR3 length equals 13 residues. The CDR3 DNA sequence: TGTGCCAGCACCAAAAGAGTTTCAGATACGCAGTATTTT. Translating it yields CASTKRVSDTQYF.

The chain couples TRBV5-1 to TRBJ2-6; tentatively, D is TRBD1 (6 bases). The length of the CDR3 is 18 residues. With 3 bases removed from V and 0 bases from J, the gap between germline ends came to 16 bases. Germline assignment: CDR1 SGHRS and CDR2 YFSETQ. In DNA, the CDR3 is TGCGCCAGCAGCTCCGGACAGCCAGTTGACTCTGGGGCCAACGTCCTGACTTTC. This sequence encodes CASSSGQPVDSGANVLTF.